The 14 T cell receptor beta chains reported below all come from one sample, sequenced in a study of cytomegalovirus exposure and HLA in healthy donors. Amplification used 60 Vbeta primers and 13 Jbeta primers. The protocol was immunoSEQ multiplex PCR, while the TCRdb copy is restricted to in-frame clones and leaves out a portion. Here the sample table reports about 120,000 clones. Sequenced material: PBMCs. The receptors originated from a man aged 18 to 29 in good health and CMV-seronegative.

V is TRBV5-1 and J is TRBJ1-4; unclear D gene. Germline V gives CDR1 SGHRS, CDR2 YFSETQ. V lost 0 bases and J lost 4, with 7 bases in between. This CDR3 has 14 amino acids. In DNA form, the CDR3 reads TGCGCCAGCAGCTTGGTCGGGGTTAATGAAAAACTGTTTTTT. This sequence encodes CASSLVGVNEKLFF.

The rearrangement uses TRBV7-9 and TRBJ1-2; a weak D match, TRBD1 (6 bases). This CDR3 has 14 amino acids. The germline CDR1 and CDR2 sequences are SEHNR and FQNEAQ (reference sequence). Between the trimmed V and J ends, which lost 5 bases and 6 bases, there was a span of 16 bases. CDR3 coding DNA: TGTGCCAGCAGCCTGGACAGTACGATAGATGGCTACACCTTC. Translated, it gives CASSLDSTIDGYTF. Supplemented by reference TRBV7-9 and TRBJ1-2, the full variable domain reads DTGVSQNPRHKITKRGQNVTFRCDPISEHNRLYWYRQTLGQGPEFLTYFQNEAQLEKSRLLSDRFSAERPKGSFSTLEIQRTEQGDSAMYLCASSLDSTIDGYTFGSGTRLTVV.

V usage is TRBV19 and J usage is TRBJ1-1; D might be TRBD1 (5 bases). V lost 2 bases, J lost 1 base, and 14 bases lay in between. Per germline, CDR1 LNHDA and CDR2 SQIVND (reference sequence). The CDR3 is 16 amino acids. Here the CDR3 DNA reads TGTGCCAGTAGTATACGAATAGGCGGGGGGAACACTGAAGCTTTCTTT. Translating gives CASSIRIGGGNTEAFF. Full variable domain (rest looked up from reference TRBV19 and TRBJ1-1): DGGITQSPKYLFRKEGQNVTLSCEQNLNHDAMYWYRQDPGQGLRLIYYSQIVNDFQKGDIAEGYSVSREKKESFPLTVTSAQKNPTAFYLCASSIRIGGGNTEAFFGQGTRLTVV.

The rearrangement uses TRBV5-3 and TRBJ1-1, with 9 nucleotides matching TRBD1. TRBV5-3 is designated an ORF whose function remains uncertain. This CDR3 region has 17 residues. The V segment lost 4 bases and the J segment 0 bases; nucleotides outside the gene matches: 10. The CDR3 DNA reads as TGTGCCAGAAGCGAAACCCCGGGACAGGGCATGAACACTGAAGCTTTCTTT. Its protein product is CARSETPGQGMNTEAFF.

The chain is built from TRBV4-2 and TRBJ1-2; a possible D gene is TRBD1 (6 bases). This CDR3 has 13 amino acids. V dropped 0 bases and J dropped 13 bases, with 15 bases sitting between them. CDR1 and CDR2 from the germline V gene are LGHNA and YNFKEQ. The CDR3 region is CASSQDLAGACTF. The CDR3 nucleotides are TGTGCCAGCAGCCAAGATCTGGCAGGGGCCTGCACCTTC.

The chain uses TRBV2 and TRBJ1-4; 7 bases are a match to TRBD1. Germline V gene data show CDR1 as SNHLY and CDR2 as FYNNEI. With 5 bases clipped from V and 5 bases from J, the junction kept 8 bases outside the gene matches. This CDR3 has 15 amino acids. The CDR3 region is CASSYTGTVNEKLFF. The DNA for the CDR3 is TGTGCCAGCAGTTATACCGGGACAGTGAATGAAAAACTGTTTTTT.

This rearrangement joins TRBV2 to TRBJ2-7, with D hard to call. Germline values: CDR1 SNHLY, CDR2 FYNNEI. The CDR3 totals 11 residues. Trimming shortened V by 6 bases and J by 1 base, and 4 bases separated the two germline ends. Here the CDR3 DNA reads TGTGCCAGCAGCCAGTCCTACGAGCAGTACTTC. This gives the protein CASSQSYEQYF.

The rearrangement joins TRBV5-6 to TRBJ1-1, with 9 nucleotides matching TRBD1. Trimming at V came to 2 bases and at J to 4 bases, leaving 6 bases not matched to a gene. CDR1 and CDR2 (germline): SGHDT, YYEEEE. The CDR3 spans 15 residues. The CDR3 DNA reads TGTGCCAGCAGCTTCTCAGGGACAGGGCTCACTGAAGCTTTCTTT. Protein product: CASSFSGTGLTEAFF. The complete variable domain, with remaining parts taken from reference TRBV5-6 and TRBJ1-1, reads DAGVTQSPTHLIKTRGQQVTLRCSPKSGHDTVSWYQQALGQGPQFIFQYYEEEERQRGNFPDRFSGHQFPNYSSELNVNALLLGDSALYLCASSFSGTGLTEAFFGQGTRLTVV.

Here the CDR3 reads CASVGLSGNTIYF. The CDR3 DNA reads as TGTGCCAGCGTCGGACTTAGTGGAAACACCATATATTTT. The V and J genes are TRBV2 and TRBJ1-3, with D unclear. Between the trimmed V and J ends, which lost 8 bases and 3 bases, there was a span of 11 bases. The length of the CDR3 is 13 residues. CDR1 and CDR2 from the germline V gene are SNHLY and FYNNEI.

The chain carries TRBV6-1 and TRBJ1-5, with TRBD1 identical over 8 bases. Losses at the gene ends were 7 bases for V and 6 bases for J; bases not matched to a gene: 5. The CDR3 spans 13 residues. Germline V gives CDR1 MNHNS, CDR2 SASEGT. CDR3 DNA: TGTGCCAGCACCGACAGGGGATTTCAGCCCCAGCATTTT. This encodes CASTDRGFQPQHF.

The chain joins TRBV5-4 to TRBJ2-2, with 10 positions matching TRBD2. With V trimmed by 3 bases and J by 0 bases, 8 bases remained unmatched. The germline CDR1 and CDR2 sequences are SGHNT and YYREEE (reference sequence). The CDR3 contains 18 residues. The CDR3 protein is CASSSSSGRPANTGELFF. The CDR3 DNA sequence: TGTGCCAGCAGCTCCTCTAGCGGGAGACCTGCGAACACCGGGGAGCTGTTTTTT.

V and J are TRBV28 and TRBJ2-6; unclear D gene. Per germline, CDR1 MDHEN and CDR2 SYDVKM. The CDR3 contains 15 residues. Trimming removed 2 bases from V and 0 bases from J, with 5 bases in between. CDR3 nucleotide sequence: TGTGCCAGCAGTTTACCGAGCTCTGGGGCCAACGTCCTGACTTTC. This sequence encodes CASSLPSSGANVLTF.

The chain links TRBV30 to TRBJ1-4, with D perhaps TRBD1 (5 bases). Trimming shortened V by 8 bases and J by 5 bases, and 15 bases separated the two germline ends. Looked up from germline, CDR1 is GTSNPN and CDR2 is SVGIG (reference sequence). CDR3 size: 13 residues. Written as DNA, the CDR3 is TGTGCCGGTTTAGGGGTTTACAATGAAAAACTGTTTTTT. Translation: CAGLGVYNEKLFF.

The chain is built from TRBV6-6 and TRBJ1-1, with a weak D call TRBD1 (5 bases). The germline V gene encodes CDR1 MNHNY and CDR2 SVGAGI (reference sequence). This CDR3 is built from 16 residues. V lost 2 bases and J lost 3, with 16 bases in between. The CDR3 loop reads CASSYVSGEWDTEAFF. The CDR3 nucleotides are TGTGCCAGCAGTTACGTGTCGGGGGAGTGGGACACTGAAGCTTTCTTT.